The rows below give T cell receptor beta chains drawn from one sample of a study of blood T cells in healthy people across ages. TCRdb passed the 5' RACE reads through MiXCR, listing each CDR3 protein once. The sample lists some 860,000 distinct CDR3 sequences; around 50% were seen once. The source material was blood. Receptors were obtained from a man aged 35-49 years in good health. CDR3s include the opening cysteine and the closing phenylalanine or tryptophan. The D gene is left open where the match is weak. Size is omitted from some rows. Given values are once, few, many or a class for expanded clones.

clone_size | j_call | v_call | d_call | cdr3_aa | cdr3_nt
NA | TRBJ2-7 | TRBV28 | NA | CASSSGGLNEQYF | TGTGCCAGCAGTTCAGGGGGGCTCAACGAGCAGTACTTC
few | TRBJ2-1 | TRBV29-1 | TRBD2 | CSATKREGYNEQFF | TGCAGCGCTACCAAGCGGGAGGGCTACAATGAGCAGTTCTTC
NA | TRBJ2-1 | TRBV6-2/TRBV6-3 | NA | CASSSTLGPSYNEQFF | TGTGCCAGCAGTTCCACCCTAGGCCCGTCCTACAATGAGCAGTTCTTC
NA | TRBJ2-7 | TRBV28 | NA | CANTRWRPYEQYF | TGTGCCAACACGAGGTGGCGGCCCTACGAGCAGTACTTC
NA | TRBJ2-4 | TRBV28 | NA | CASRTPQAGAEQYF | TGTGCCAGCAGAACCCCTCAGGCAGGTGCTGAGCAGTACTTC
NA | TRBJ2-1 | TRBV11-3 | TRBD2 | CASSPIAGGAYNEQFF | TGTGCCAGCAGCCCGATAGCGGGCGGGGCCTACAATGAGCAGTTCTTC
few | TRBJ2-7 | TRBV28 | NA | CASRVTGLGFYEQYF | TGTGCCAGCAGGGTCACAGGGTTAGGTTTCTACGAGCAGTACTTC
many | TRBJ1-5 | TRBV7-2 | TRBD1 | CASSQTGLYQPQHF | TGTGCCAGCAGCCAGACAGGGTTGTATCAGCCCCAGCATTTT
NA | TRBJ2-2 | TRBV12-3/TRBV12-4 | TRBD1 | CASSLALPGQGSGELFF | TGTGCCAGCAGTTTGGCCCTACCGGGACAGGGGTCCGGGGAGCTGTTTTTT
NA | TRBJ2-1 | TRBV20-1 | NA | CSADPSEFF | TGCAGTGCTGACCCAAGCGAGTTCTTC
NA | TRBJ1-2 | TRBV14 | NA | CASSQRDGTGYTF | TGTGCCAGCAGCCAAAGGGACGGCACTGGCTACACCTTC
NA | TRBJ2-7 | TRBV28 | NA | CATSLGKIPEISYEQYF | TGTGCCACCAGTCTAGGAAAAATACCTGAAATCTCCTACGAGCAGTACTTC
few | TRBJ2-7 | TRBV28 | NA | CASSLPGFYEQYF | TGTGCCAGCAGTTTACCAGGGTTCTACGAGCAGTACTTC
NA | TRBJ2-5 | TRBV7-2 | TRBD1 | CASSSGTGPSREQYF | TGTGCCAGCAGCTCCGGGACAGGACCCAGCAGGGAGCAGTACTTC
NA | TRBJ2-7 | TRBV20-1 | NA | CSALDTGKGYNEQYF | TGCAGTGCCCTGGATACAGGGAAGGGTTACAATGAGCAGTACTTC
NA | TRBJ1-2 | TRBV20-1 | NA | CSAGDSYYGYTF | TGCAGTGCTGGTGACAGCTACTATGGCTACACCTTC
few | TRBJ2-7 | TRBV4-3 | NA | CASSQDEGSEQYF | TGTGCCAGCAGCCAAGATGAGGGCTCCGAGCAGTACTTC
NA | TRBJ2-3 | TRBV20-1 | TRBD2 | CSAPRTSLADTQYF | TGCAGTGCTCCCAGGACTAGCCTCGCAGATACGCAGTATTTT
NA | TRBJ2-5 | TRBV2 | TRBD1 | CASGPGQGPISTQYF | TGTGCCAGCGGACCGGGACAGGGGCCAATCTCGACCCAGTACTTC
NA | TRBJ2-5 | TRBV29-1 | TRBD2 | CSALKGAGGPGETQYF | TGCAGCGCCCTCAAAGGAGCGGGGGGGCCTGGTGAGACCCAGTACTTC
NA | TRBJ2-3 | TRBV28 | NA | CASSQPLAVHTDTQYF | TGTGCCAGCAGTCAACCTCTTGCGGTTCACACAGATACGCAGTATTTT
NA | TRBJ2-7 | TRBV6-1 | TRBD2 | CASSANGLAGVVHGEQYF | TGTGCCAGCAGCGCAAACGGCCTAGCGGGAGTGGTTCACGGCGAGCAGTACTTC
few | TRBJ1-2 | TRBV6-5 | NA | CASSYSGGLGGYTF | TGTGCCAGCAGTTACTCAGGAGGCCTTGGTGGCTACACCTTC
NA | TRBJ2-1 | TRBV20-1 | TRBD2 | CSARDRLAGGPSYNEQFF | TGCAGTGCTAGAGATAGGCTAGCGGGAGGGCCATCCTACAATGAGCAGTTCTTC
NA | TRBJ1-5 | TRBV24-1 | NA | CATSDLDGPQHF | TGTGCCACCAGTGATTTAGACGGGCCCCAGCATTTT
NA | TRBJ2-1 | TRBV5-1 | NA | CAGSFRFRDNEQFF | TGCGCCGGCAGCTTCCGTTTCAGGGACAATGAGCAGTTCTTC
few | TRBJ2-5 | TRBV18 | NA | CASSPIQGKQETQYF | TGTGCCAGCTCACCCATTCAGGGGAAACAAGAGACCCAGTACTTC
NA | TRBJ2-7 | TRBV6-5 | NA | CASSPRPFPGEQYF | TGTGCCAGCTCTCCCCGACCTTTTCCAGGGGAGCAGTACTTC
NA | TRBJ2-7 | TRBV24-1 | TRBD2 | CATFRLADNSYEQYF | TGTGCCACCTTTAGGCTAGCGGACAACTCCTACGAGCAGTACTTC
few | TRBJ2-3 | TRBV7-2 | TRBD2 | CASSPTSGARKTQYF | TGTGCCAGCAGCCCGACTAGCGGGGCGAGGAAGACGCAGTATTTT
NA | TRBJ2-1 | TRBV2 | NA | CASSEWEELYNEQFF | TGTGCCAGCAGTGAATGGGAAGAGCTTTACAATGAGCAGTTCTTC
once | TRBJ2-2 | TRBV25-1 | NA | CASSGFGGVTGELFF | TGTGCCAGCAGTGGTTTCGGTGGGGTCACCGGGGAGCTGTTTTTT
NA | TRBJ2-3 | TRBV28 | NA | CASSSYTQYF | TGTGCCAGCAGTTCTTATACGCAGTATTTT
NA | TRBJ2-1 | TRBV5-4 | TRBD2 | CASSLASGASYNEQFF | TGTGCCAGCAGCTTGGCCAGCGGGGCTTCCTACAATGAGCAGTTCTTC
NA | TRBJ2-3 | TRBV12-3/TRBV12-4 | NA | CASSLTGGWDTQYF | TGTGCCAGCAGTTTGACCGGGGGATGGGATACGCAGTATTTT
NA | TRBJ2-7 | TRBV27 | NA | CASRDGPYNEQYF | TGTGCCAGCAGAGACGGCCCCTACAATGAGCAGTACTTC
NA | TRBJ1-1 | TRBV7-9 | NA | CASSLGTREAFF | TGTGCCAGCAGCTTAGGTACACGTGAAGCTTTCTTT
NA | TRBJ1-2 | TRBV6-5 | NA | CASTSQGNYGYTF | TGTGCCAGCACCTCACAGGGAAACTATGGCTACACCTTC
NA | TRBJ2-1 | TRBV27 | NA | CASSLSRVYEQFF | TGTGCCAGCAGTTTATCCCGAGTATATGAGCAGTTCTTC
once | TRBJ2-7 | TRBV25-1 | NA | CASSEIGLQGYEQYF | TGTGCCAGCAGTGAAATAGGCCTCCAGGGGTACGAGCAGTACTTC
few | TRBJ2-7 | TRBV15 | TRBD1 | CATSSRQGASYNEQYF | TGTGCCACCAGCTCCAGACAGGGGGCCTCCTACAATGAGCAGTACTTC
few | TRBJ2-7 | TRBV12-5 | NA | CASGLVAAGNSYEQYF | TGTGCTAGTGGTTTGGTAGCTGCGGGTAACTCCTACGAGCAGTACTTC
NA | TRBJ1-2 | TRBV15 | TRBD1 | CATSREDVRDRGLTNYGYTF | TGTGCCACCAGCAGAGAGGATGTGAGGGACAGGGGATTAACTAACTATGGCTACACCTTC
NA | TRBJ2-5 | TRBV7-7 | NA | CASSVRRETKETQYF | TGTGCCAGCAGCGTACGTAGGGAAACAAAAGAGACCCAGTACTTC
NA | TRBJ2-5 | TRBV24-1 | TRBD1 | CATSDGRTGDFWETQYF | TGTGCCACCAGTGATGGTAGGACAGGGGATTTTTGGGAGACCCAGTACTTC
NA | TRBJ2-7 | TRBV9 | NA | CASSVGPDLDYEQYF | TGTGCCAGCAGCGTAGGGCCAGACCTGGACTACGAGCAGTACTTC
NA | TRBJ1-5 | TRBV5-6 | NA | CASSLFGINNQPQHF | TGTGCCAGCAGCTTGTTCGGGATTAACAATCAGCCCCAGCATTTT
NA | TRBJ1-2 | TRBV6-2/TRBV6-3 | TRBD1 | CASRTGTDHYGYTF | TGTGCCAGCAGGACCGGGACAGACCACTATGGCTACACCTTC
NA | TRBJ2-1 | TRBV7-3 | TRBD1 | CASSLKVPWGQNYNEQFF | TGTGCCAGCAGCTTAAAAGTTCCGTGGGGACAGAACTACAATGAGCAGTTCTTC
NA | TRBJ2-5 | TRBV28 | TRBD1 | CASSFRDRQGKETQYF | TGTGCCAGCAGTTTTCGGGACCGACAGGGGAAAGAGACCCAGTACTTC
NA | TRBJ2-1 | TRBV6-1 | TRBD2 | CASRRLAGSYNEQFF | TGTGCCAGCAGGCGTCTAGCGGGGAGTTACAATGAGCAGTTCTTC
few | TRBJ2-1 | TRBV7-9 | NA | CASSLGVGSNEQFF | TGTGCCAGCAGCTTAGGGGTGGGGTCCAATGAGCAGTTCTTC
NA | TRBJ1-2 | TRBV7-9 | TRBD1 | CASTLGGQTNGYTF | TGTGCCAGCACCCTAGGGGGACAGACCAATGGCTACACCTTC
many | TRBJ2-7 | TRBV20-1 | NA | CSAKGDIPYEQYF | TGCAGTGCTAAGGGTGACATCCCCTACGAGCAGTACTTC
NA | TRBJ2-1 | TRBV5-1 | NA | CASSLQDFSNEQFF | TGCGCCAGCAGCTTGCAGGACTTCTCCAATGAGCAGTTCTTC
NA | TRBJ2-7 | TRBV24-1 | TRBD2 | CATSDRTSGSYEQYF | TGTGCCACCAGTGACCGCACTAGCGGCTCCTACGAGCAGTACTTC
few | TRBJ2-2 | TRBV2 | NA | CASKAAGQVGELFF | TGTGCCAGCAAGGCGGCAGGTCAAGTAGGGGAGCTGTTTTTT